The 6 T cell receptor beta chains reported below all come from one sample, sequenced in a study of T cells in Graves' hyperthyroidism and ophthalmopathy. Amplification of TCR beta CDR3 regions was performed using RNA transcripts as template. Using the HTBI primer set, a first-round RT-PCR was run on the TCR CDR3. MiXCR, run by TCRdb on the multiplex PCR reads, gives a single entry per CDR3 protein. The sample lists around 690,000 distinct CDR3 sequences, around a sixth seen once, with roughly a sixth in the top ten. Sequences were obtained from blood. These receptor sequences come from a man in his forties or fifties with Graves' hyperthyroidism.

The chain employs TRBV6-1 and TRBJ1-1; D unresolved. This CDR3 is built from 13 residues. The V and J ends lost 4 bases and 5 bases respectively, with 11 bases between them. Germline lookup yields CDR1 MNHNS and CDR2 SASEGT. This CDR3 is CASSARPATEAFF. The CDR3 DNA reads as TGTGCCAGCAGTGCCCGCCCCGCTACTGAAGCTTTCTTT.

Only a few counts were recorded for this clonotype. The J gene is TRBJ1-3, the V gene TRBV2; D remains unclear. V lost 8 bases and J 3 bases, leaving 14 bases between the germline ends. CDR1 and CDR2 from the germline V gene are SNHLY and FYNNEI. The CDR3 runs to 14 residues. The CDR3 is CASLALGGGNTIYF. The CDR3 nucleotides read TGTGCCAGCCTGGCCCTCGGTGGTGGAAACACCATATATTTT. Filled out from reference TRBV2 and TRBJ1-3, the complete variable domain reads EPEVTQTPSHQVTQMGQEVILRCVPISNHLYFYWYRQILGQKVEFLVSFYNNEISEKSEIFDDQFSVERPDGSNFTLKIRSTKLEDSAMYFCASLALGGGNTIYFGEGSWLTVV.

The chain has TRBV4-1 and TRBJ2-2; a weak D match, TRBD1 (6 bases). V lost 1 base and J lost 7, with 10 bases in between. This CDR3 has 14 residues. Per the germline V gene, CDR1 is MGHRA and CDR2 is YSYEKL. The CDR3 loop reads CASSQVGGFGELFF. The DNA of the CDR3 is TGCGCCAGCAGCCAAGTTGGGGGCTTCGGGGAGCTGTTTTTT.

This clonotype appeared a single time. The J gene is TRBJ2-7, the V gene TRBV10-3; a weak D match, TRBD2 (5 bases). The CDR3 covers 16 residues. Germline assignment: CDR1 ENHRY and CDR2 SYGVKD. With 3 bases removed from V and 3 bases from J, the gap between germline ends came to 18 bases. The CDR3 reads CAISDVLASSGYEQYF. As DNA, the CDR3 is TGTGCCATCAGTGACGTCTTAGCTAGCAGTGGCTACGAGCAGTACTTC.

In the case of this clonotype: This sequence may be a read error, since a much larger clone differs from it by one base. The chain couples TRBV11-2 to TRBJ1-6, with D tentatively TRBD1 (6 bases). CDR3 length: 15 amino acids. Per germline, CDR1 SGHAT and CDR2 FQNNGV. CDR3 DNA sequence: TGTGCCAGCAGCTTAATTCAGGGGTTTAATTCACCCCCCCACTTT. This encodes CASSLIQGFNSPPHF.

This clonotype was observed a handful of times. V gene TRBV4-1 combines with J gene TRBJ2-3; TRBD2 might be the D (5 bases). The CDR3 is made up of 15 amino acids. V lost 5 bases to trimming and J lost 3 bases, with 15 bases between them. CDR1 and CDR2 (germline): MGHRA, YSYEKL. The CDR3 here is CASSETSRVTDTQYF. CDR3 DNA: TGCGCCAGCAGCGAGACCTCGCGGGTGACAGATACGCAGTATTTT.